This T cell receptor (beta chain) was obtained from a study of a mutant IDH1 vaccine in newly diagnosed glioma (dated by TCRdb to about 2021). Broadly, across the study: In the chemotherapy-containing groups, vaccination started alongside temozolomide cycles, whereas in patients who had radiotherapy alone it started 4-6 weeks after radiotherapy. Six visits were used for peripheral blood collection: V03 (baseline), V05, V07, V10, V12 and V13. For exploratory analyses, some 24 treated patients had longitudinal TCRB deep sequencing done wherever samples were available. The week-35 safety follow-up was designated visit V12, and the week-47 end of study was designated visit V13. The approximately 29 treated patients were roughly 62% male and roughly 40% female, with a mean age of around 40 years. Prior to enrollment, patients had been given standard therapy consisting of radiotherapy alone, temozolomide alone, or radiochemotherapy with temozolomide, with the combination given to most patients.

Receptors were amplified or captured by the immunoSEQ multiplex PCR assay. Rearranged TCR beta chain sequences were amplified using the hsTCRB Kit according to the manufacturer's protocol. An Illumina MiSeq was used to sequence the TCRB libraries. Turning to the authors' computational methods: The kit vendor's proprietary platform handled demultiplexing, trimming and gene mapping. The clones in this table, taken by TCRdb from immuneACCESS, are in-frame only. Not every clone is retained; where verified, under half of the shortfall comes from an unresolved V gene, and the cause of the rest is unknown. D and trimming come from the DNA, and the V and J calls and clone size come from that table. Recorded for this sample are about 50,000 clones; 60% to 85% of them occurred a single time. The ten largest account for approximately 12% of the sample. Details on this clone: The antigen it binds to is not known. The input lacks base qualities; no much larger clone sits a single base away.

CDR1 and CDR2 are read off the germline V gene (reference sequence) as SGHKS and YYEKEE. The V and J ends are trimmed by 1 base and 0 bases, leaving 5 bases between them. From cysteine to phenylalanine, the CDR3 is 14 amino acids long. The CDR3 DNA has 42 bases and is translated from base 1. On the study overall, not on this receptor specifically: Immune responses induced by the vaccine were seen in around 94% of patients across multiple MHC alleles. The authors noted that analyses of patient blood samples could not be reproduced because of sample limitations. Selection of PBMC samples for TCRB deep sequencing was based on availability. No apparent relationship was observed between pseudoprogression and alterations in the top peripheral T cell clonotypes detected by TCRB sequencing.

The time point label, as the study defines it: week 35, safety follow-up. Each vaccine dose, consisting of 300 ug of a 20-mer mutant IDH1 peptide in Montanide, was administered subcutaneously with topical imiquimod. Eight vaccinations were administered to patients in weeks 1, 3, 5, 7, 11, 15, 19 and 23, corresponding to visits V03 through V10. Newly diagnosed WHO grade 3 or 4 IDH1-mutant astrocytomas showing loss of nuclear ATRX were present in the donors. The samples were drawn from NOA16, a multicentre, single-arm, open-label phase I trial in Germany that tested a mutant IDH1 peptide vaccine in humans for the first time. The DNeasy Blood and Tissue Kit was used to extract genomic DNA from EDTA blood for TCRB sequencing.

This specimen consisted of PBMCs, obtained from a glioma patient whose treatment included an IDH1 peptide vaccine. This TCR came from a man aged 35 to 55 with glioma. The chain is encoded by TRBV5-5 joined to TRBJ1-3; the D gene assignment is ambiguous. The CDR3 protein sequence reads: CASSLSSSGNTIYF. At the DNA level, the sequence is TGTGCCAGCAGCTTGTCTAGCTCTGGAAACACCATATATTTT.